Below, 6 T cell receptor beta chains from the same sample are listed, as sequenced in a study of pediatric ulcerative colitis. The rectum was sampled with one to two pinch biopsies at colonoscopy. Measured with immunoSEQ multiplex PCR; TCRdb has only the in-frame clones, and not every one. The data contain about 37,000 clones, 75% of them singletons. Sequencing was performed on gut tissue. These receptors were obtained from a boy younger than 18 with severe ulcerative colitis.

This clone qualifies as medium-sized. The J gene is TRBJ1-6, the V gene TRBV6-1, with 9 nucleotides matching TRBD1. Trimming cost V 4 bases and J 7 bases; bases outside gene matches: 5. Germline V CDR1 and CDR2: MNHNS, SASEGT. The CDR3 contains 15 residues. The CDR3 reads CASSVLGQGNSPLHF. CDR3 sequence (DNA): TGTGCCAGCAGTGTACTGGGACAGGGAAATTCACCCCTCCACTTT.

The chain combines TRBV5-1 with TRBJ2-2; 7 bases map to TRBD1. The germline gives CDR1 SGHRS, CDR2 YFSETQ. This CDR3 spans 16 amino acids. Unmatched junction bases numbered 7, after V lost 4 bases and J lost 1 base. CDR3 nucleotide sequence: TGCGCCAGCAGCCCTACCGGGACAGTGAACACCGGGGAGCTGTTTTTT. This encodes CASSPTGTVNTGELFF. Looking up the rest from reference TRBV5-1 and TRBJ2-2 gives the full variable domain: KAGVTQTPRYLIKTRGQQVTLSCSPISGHRSVSWYQQTPGQGLQFLFEYFSETQRNKGNFPGRFSGRQFSNSRSEMNVSTLELGDSALYLCASSPTGTVNTGELFFGEGSRLTVL.

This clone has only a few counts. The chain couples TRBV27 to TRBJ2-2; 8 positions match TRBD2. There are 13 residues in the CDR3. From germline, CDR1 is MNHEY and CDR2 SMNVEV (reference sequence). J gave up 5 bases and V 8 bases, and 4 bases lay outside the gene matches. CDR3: CASRGGLTGELFF. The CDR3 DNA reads TGTGCCAGCCGCGGGGGGCTGACCGGGGAGCTGTTTTTT.

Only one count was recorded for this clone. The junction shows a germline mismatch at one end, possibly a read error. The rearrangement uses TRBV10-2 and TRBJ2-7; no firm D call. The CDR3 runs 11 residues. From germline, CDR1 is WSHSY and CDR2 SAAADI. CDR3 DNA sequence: TGCGCCAGCAGGACGGGCGACGCAACCTTCTTC. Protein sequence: CASRTGDATFF.

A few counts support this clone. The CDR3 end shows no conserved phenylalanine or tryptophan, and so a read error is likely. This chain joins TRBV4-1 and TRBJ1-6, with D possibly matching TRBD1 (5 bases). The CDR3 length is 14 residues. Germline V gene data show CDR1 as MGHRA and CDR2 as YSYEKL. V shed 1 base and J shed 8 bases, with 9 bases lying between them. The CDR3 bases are TGCGCCAGCAGCCAAGTGAGGGACTATTCACCCCTCCACCTT. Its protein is CASSQVRDYSPLHL.

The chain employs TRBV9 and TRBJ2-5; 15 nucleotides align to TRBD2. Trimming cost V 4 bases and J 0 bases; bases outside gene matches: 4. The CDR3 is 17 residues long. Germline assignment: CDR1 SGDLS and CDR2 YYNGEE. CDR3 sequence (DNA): TGTGCCAGCAGCCCGGGACTAGCGGGGGGATACCAAGAGACCCAGTACTTC. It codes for CASSPGLAGGYQETQYF.